This TCR beta chain stems from a study of shared clonotypes between healthy human individuals. Across the whole study: Researchers assigned three CD4 naive, three CD4 memory, two CD8 naive and one CD8 memory plate to each donor. Overall study results and limits: Clonotypes that were shared across a handful of donors made up around 4.6% of naive CD4 clonotypes.

Per germline, CDR1 MNHEY and CDR2 SVGAGI. This CDR3 contains 15 residues. Trimming at V came to 0 bases and at J to 2 bases, leaving 2 bases not matched to a gene. Concerning this clone: What it binds is not known.

Profiling relied on immunoSEQ multiplex PCR, and the TCRdb table lists in-frame clones only, not all of them. Found here are around 1.1 million clones, more than 75% of them singletons; the top ten hold around 0.6%. The V gene is TRBV6-5, the J gene TRBJ2-5; 8 bases align to TRBD1. Sequencing was carried out using memory CD4+ T cells from PBMCs. Subset of the sample: CD45RA-negative fraction. This receptor was taken from a man aged 18 to 35 in good health. Some clones in this sample may be carry-over from other donors' samples. CDR3: CASSYSTGAQETQYF. The CDR3, as DNA: TGTGCCAGCAGTTACTCGACAGGGGCTCAAGAGACCCAGTACTTC.